Each of the 6 T cell receptor beta chains below was sequenced from the same sample in a study of blood T cell repertoires in COVID-19 (TCRdb year 2020). Library prep was done by the immunoSEQ multiplex PCR assay. The table was pulled from immuneACCESS by TCRdb, which kept in-frame rearrangements only. Such tables lose some clones; where checked, under half of the loss comes from unresolved V genes, and the rest has no known cause. The sample includes about 87,000 clones, with 70% to 90% observed a single time. Approximately 3% of the sample comes from the top ten. The sample comprised peripheral blood. The receptors stem from a woman aged 80 or over with COVID-19, enrolled during active disease.

This clone was found once. The V and J genes are TRBV5-8 and TRBJ2-1; no definite D call. Trimming left V 2 bases short and J 5 bases short, with 5 bases between. The CDR3 loop spans 12 amino acids. In germline, CDR1 is SGHTS, CDR2 YDEGEE. CDR3: CASSLSNNEQFF. The CDR3 bases are TGTGCCAGCAGCTTATCTAACAATGAGCAGTTCTTC.

This chain links TRBV19 with TRBJ2-7; tentative D call: TRBD1 (6 bases). The V gene's germline CDR1 is LNHDA and CDR2 SQIVND (reference sequence). There are 13 residues in the CDR3. Trimming removed 9 bases at V and 5 bases at J, with 17 bases between. The CDR3, as DNA: TGTGCCAGCAGCAGGGGATTATTGGACGAGCAGTACTTC. Amino acid sequence: CASSRGLLDEQYF. The variable domain in full, completed from reference TRBV19 and TRBJ2-7, reads DGGITQSPKYLFRKEGQNVTLSCEQNLNHDAMYWYRQDPGQGLRLIYYSQIVNDFQKGDIAEGYSVSREKKESFPLTVTSAQKNPTAFYLCASSRGLLDEQYFGPGTRLTVT.

J is TRBJ2-7 and V is TRBV23-1; D might be TRBD1 (5 bases). TRBV23-1 has ORF status, its function being uncertain. The germline V and J ends were trimmed by 2 bases and 0 bases, with 11 bases remaining between them. The CDR3 loop spans 15 amino acids. CDR3: CASSQLGAFSYEQYF. The CDR3 DNA is TGCGCCAGCAGTCAACTAGGGGCCTTCTCCTACGAGCAGTACTTC.

This sequence joins TRBV29-1 and TRBJ2-3, with 7 bases aligning to TRBD2. Trimming removed 0 bases from V and 4 bases from J; junction bases left unmatched: 10. Germline CDR1 reads SQVTM; CDR2 reads ANQGSEA. The CDR3 contains 16 residues. CDR3 DNA: TGCAGCGTTGAAGATCGCCTGGCGGGAGCCCCAGATACGCAGTATTTT. It codes for CSVEDRLAGAPDTQYF.

The CDR3: CASSLPDNTQYF. CDR3 DNA sequence: TGTGCCAGCAGTTTGCCCGACAATACGCAGTATTTT. The chain recombines TRBV27 with TRBJ2-3; D unclear. This CDR3 has 12 residues. Germline CDR1 is MNHEY and CDR2 is SMNVEV (reference sequence). Trimming took off 3 bases at V and 7 bases at J, with 8 bases between the two ends.

V is TRBV2 and J is TRBJ1-2; D unclear. V lost 1 base and J 3 bases, leaving 3 bases between the germline ends. The CDR3 totals 12 residues. CDR1 SNHLY and CDR2 FYNNEI come from the germline V gene. Here the CDR3 reads CASSEGDYGYTF. CDR3 DNA sequence: TGTGCCAGCAGTGAAGGCGACTATGGCTACACCTTC.